The 28 T cell receptor beta chains given below trace back to one sample, sequenced in a study of blood T cell repertoires in COVID-19. Clones were sequenced by immunoSEQ multiplex PCR, and TCRdb holds only the in-frame ones, with some missing. The repertoire has about 290,000 clones, 75% to 90% of them found once; the top ten carry about 5%. Input material: peripheral blood. The receptors come from a man aged 35 to 55 with acute or convalescent COVID-19.

This rearrangement joins TRBV24-1 to TRBJ2-3, with a weak D call TRBD1 (5 bases). V shed 5 bases and J shed 5 bases, with 13 bases lying between them. The V gene's germline CDR1 is KGHDR and CDR2 SFDVKD. The CDR3 totals 14 residues. The chain's CDR3 is CATSAPGMLDTQYF. CDR3 nucleotide sequence: TGTGCCACCAGTGCCCCAGGGATGTTAGATACGCAGTATTTT.

This chain uses TRBV6-5 with TRBJ2-7; D unclear. The CDR3 is made up of 13 amino acids. CDR1 is MNHEY and CDR2 is SVGAGI in the germline V gene. V dropped 0 bases and J dropped 0 bases, with 3 bases sitting between them. CDR3 amino acids: CASSYSSSYEQYF. CDR3 bases: TGTGCCAGCAGTTACTCCAGCTCCTACGAGCAGTACTTC.

This chain links TRBV5-4 with TRBJ2-7; 7 bases line up with TRBD1. The CDR3 has 15 amino acids. Trimming at V came to 3 bases and at J to 0 bases, leaving 6 bases not matched to a gene. Germline V gene data show CDR1 as SGHNT and CDR2 as YYREEE (reference sequence). The CDR3 here is CASSSLDRTSYEQYF. DNA for the CDR3: TGTGCCAGCAGCTCTCTGGACAGGACCTCCTACGAGCAGTACTTC.

V and J are TRBV7-3 and TRBJ2-2; 8 bases match TRBD1. The CDR3 totals 15 residues. The V segment lost 4 bases and the J segment 4 bases; nucleotides outside the gene matches: 5. CDR1 is SGHTA and CDR2 is FQGTGA in the germline V gene. DNA of the CDR3: TGTGCCAGCAGCTCCGGACAGGGCAGCACCGGGGAGCTGTTTTTT. It yields the protein CASSSGQGSTGELFF.

In the case of this clone: Distinct nucleotide sequences in the sample also encode this CDR3. The rearrangement uses TRBV7-3 and TRBJ1-1; tentatively, D is TRBD1 (6 bases). The CDR3 loop spans 13 amino acids. Trimming pared 4 bases from V and 1 base from J, leaving 7 bases between. CDR1 and CDR2 (germline): SGHTA, FQGTGA. The CDR3 DNA reads as TGTGCCAGCAGCTCACAGGGGAACACTGAAGCTTTCTTT. Its translation: CASSSQGNTEAFF.

The chain employs TRBV5-6 and TRBJ2-7, with TRBD1 matching over 9 bases. The CDR3 sequence is 15 residues long. V lost 1 base and J lost 5; bases outside the gene matches: 7. CDR1 is SGHDT, CDR2 YYEEEE, per germline. This chain's CDR3 is CASSLRGTGSHEQYF. The CDR3 region has the DNA TGTGCCAGCAGCTTGCGTGGGACAGGGAGCCACGAGCAGTACTTC.

This chain uses TRBV4-1 with TRBJ1-2; D is perhaps TRBD1 (6 bases). This CDR3 is 17 amino acids long. Trimming removed 1 base from V and 0 bases from J, with 15 bases in between. Looked up from germline, CDR1 is MGHRA and CDR2 is YSYEKL. Here the CDR3 reads CASSQVQGTATNYGYTF. The CDR3 DNA reads TGCGCCAGCAGCCAAGTGCAGGGGACCGCCACTAACTATGGCTACACCTTC.

There are many counts of this clone. The genes are TRBV10-1 and TRBJ2-7; 8 nucleotides line up with TRBD1. Per germline, CDR1 WNHNN and CDR2 SYGVQD (reference sequence). The trim removed 4 bases at V and 2 bases at J, leaving 7 bases unmatched. The CDR3 covers 15 residues. The CDR3 is CASSGAGGGTYEQYF. The DNA of the CDR3 is TGCGCCAGCAGTGGAGCAGGGGGCGGAACCTACGAGCAGTACTTC.

The V and J genes are TRBV7-6 and TRBJ2-2, with 8 bases matching TRBD1. With V trimmed by 3 bases and J by 1 base, 1 base remained unmatched. The CDR3 covers 15 residues. CDR1 is SGHVS and CDR2 is FNYEAQ in the germline V gene. In nucleotides, the CDR3 is TGTGCCAGCAGCTTGACAGGGGTGAACACCGGGGAGCTGTTTTTT. It codes for CASSLTGVNTGELFF.

This chain links TRBV19 with TRBJ1-2, with a possible D match to TRBD1 (6 bases). From germline, CDR1 is LNHDA and CDR2 SQIVND (reference sequence). The CDR3 is made up of 13 amino acids. V was trimmed by 5 bases and J by 4 bases, leaving 11 bases between them. The CDR3 protein is CASSSGHLYGYTF. In nucleotides, the CDR3 is TGTGCCAGTAGTTCGGGACACCTCTATGGCTACACCTTC.

The chain employs TRBV6-5 and TRBJ1-1, with D possibly matching TRBD1 (5 bases). CDR3 length: 13 residues. Germline loops: CDR1 MNHEY, CDR2 SVGAGI. The V end lost 8 bases, the J end lost 3 bases, and 13 bases lay between the germline ends. As DNA, the CDR3 is TGTGCCAGCTCCCGGGGGGGTGACACTGAAGCTTTCTTT. Protein: CASSRGGDTEAFF.

The V gene is TRBV13, the J gene TRBJ2-2; no firm D call. CDR1 and CDR2 (germline): PRHDT, FYEKMQ (reference sequence). The CDR3 is 13 amino acids. Trimming took off 2 bases at V and 7 bases at J, with 8 bases between the two ends. The CDR3 nucleotides are TGTGCCAGCAGCTTAATGATAGTCGGGGAGCTGTTTTTT. It codes for CASSLMIVGELFF.

The chain has TRBV5-6 and TRBJ2-5; D is ambiguous. The germline CDR1 and CDR2 sequences are SGHDT and YYEEEE. Trimming shortened V by 3 bases and J by 5 bases, and 8 bases separated the two germline ends. The CDR3 extends over 12 amino acids. This chain's CDR3 is CASSYPLETQYF. For the CDR3, the DNA is TGTGCCAGCAGCTACCCACTTGAGACCCAGTACTTC.

The chain carries TRBV5-1 and TRBJ1-2; D possibly corresponds to TRBD1 (5 bases). The CDR3 is 15 amino acids. Germline loops: CDR1 SGHRS, CDR2 YFSETQ. V gave up 5 bases and J gave up 0 bases, with 14 bases separating them. CDR3 residues: CASRTLGGANYGYTF. The CDR3 DNA reads TGCGCCAGCAGGACGTTGGGGGGAGCTAACTATGGCTACACCTTC.

In the case of this clone: The sample holds other DNA sequences that translate to the same CDR3. The V gene is TRBV27, the J gene TRBJ2-2; 9 nucleotides match TRBD1. CDR1 is MNHEY and CDR2 is SMNVEV in the germline V gene (reference sequence). The CDR3 has 16 residues. V shed 7 bases, J shed 2 bases, and the junction held 8 bases outside the gene matches. CDR3 in amino acids: CASTPWGQGNTGELFF. Here the CDR3 DNA reads TGTGCCAGCACCCCATGGGGACAGGGAAACACCGGGGAGCTGTTTTTT.

The chain employs TRBV5-5 and TRBJ1-3; 7 nucleotides agree with TRBD1. V lost 3 bases and J lost 0; bases outside the gene matches: 15. CDR3 length equals 19 residues. CDR1 and CDR2 (germline): SGHKS, YYEKEE (reference sequence). CDR3 sequence: CASSSARQGAFLSGNTIYF. The CDR3 DNA reads as TGTGCCAGCAGCTCTGCCCGACAGGGCGCCTTCCTCTCTGGAAACACCATATATTTT.

V usage is TRBV6-6 and J usage is TRBJ2-7; maybe TRBD2 (5 bases). V was pared by 2 bases and J by 4 bases, with 12 bases between. The V gene's germline CDR1 is MNHNY and CDR2 SVGAGI (reference sequence). This CDR3 contains 14 residues. CDR3 sequence reads: CASSYEPRAYEQYF. The CDR3 bases are TGTGCCAGCAGTTACGAACCGCGGGCGTACGAGCAGTACTTC.

This chain connects TRBV7-2 to TRBJ1-1, with a weak D call TRBD1 (5 bases). The CDR3 is 14 amino acids. V was cut by 6 bases and J by 6 bases, with 17 bases left in between. Germline assignment: CDR1 SGHTA and CDR2 FQGNSA. CDR3: CASSSGRTLSEAFF. In nucleotides, the CDR3 is TGTGCCAGCAGTTCAGGAAGGACACTTTCTGAAGCTTTCTTT.

The chain couples TRBV7-2 to TRBJ1-1, with 9 bases lining up with TRBD1. This CDR3 is 14 amino acids long. The V and J ends lost 6 bases and 1 base, in that order; junction bases with no gene match: 3. The germline CDR1 and CDR2 sequences are SGHTA and FQGNSA. As DNA, the CDR3 is TGTGCCAGCAGGGCGACAGGGGGGAACACTGAAGCTTTCTTT. This encodes CASRATGGNTEAFF.

The chain recombines TRBV6-5 with TRBJ2-7; 9 nucleotides match TRBD1. Per germline, CDR1 MNHEY and CDR2 SVGAGI. Trimming cost V 6 bases and J 5 bases; bases outside gene matches: 8. This CDR3 contains 14 residues. This chain's CDR3 is CASSPQGARNEQYF. DNA for the CDR3: TGTGCCAGCAGCCCACAGGGGGCGCGCAACGAGCAGTACTTC.

As regards this clone: At one of its ends the junction is not consistent with the germline gene, which may arise from a read error. This rearrangement joins TRBV11-3 to TRBJ2-6; TRBD1 matches at 7 bases. This CDR3 is built from 18 residues. Germline assignment: CDR1 SGHNT and CDR2 YENEEA. Written as DNA, the CDR3 is TGTGCCAGCAGCTTAGGAGAGGGGGCACCGCCTGGGGCCAACGCCCTGACTTTC. Translation: CASSLGEGAPPGANALTF.

The V call is TRBV14, the J call TRBJ1-2, with a possible D match to TRBD1 (5 bases). The V gene's germline CDR1 is SGHDN and CDR2 FVKESK. The CDR3 contains 16 residues. The germline V and J ends were trimmed by 2 bases and 4 bases, with 17 bases remaining between them. This chain's CDR3 is CASSQSAGLLSYGYTF. The CDR3 nucleotides are TGTGCCAGCAGCCAATCCGCGGGACTCTTATCCTATGGCTACACCTTC.

This clone was counted only a few times. V usage is TRBV10-3 and J usage is TRBJ1-2, with TRBD1 matching 12 bases. Unmatched junction bases numbered 6, after V lost 9 bases and J lost 7 bases. Looked up from germline, CDR1 is ENHRY and CDR2 is SYGVKD. CDR3 length equals 13 residues. DNA of the CDR3: TGTGCCATTGGGACAGGGGGCGCAACTGGCTACACCTTC. Its protein product is CAIGTGGATGYTF.

This clone has a single count. V and J are TRBV5-1 and TRBJ2-3; 9 nucleotides match TRBD2. CDR1 and CDR2 from the germline V gene are SGHRS and YFSETQ. The CDR3 runs 15 residues. V trimming: 4 bases; J trimming: 4 bases; junction bases outside the gene matches: 7. CDR3 bases: TGCGCCAGCAGCCCTAGCGGGGATATGGCAGATACGCAGTATTTT. This encodes CASSPSGDMADTQYF.

The chain carries TRBV29-1 and TRBJ2-3, with D possibly being TRBD2 (5 bases). The ends were cut back, 4 bases at V and 0 bases at J, with 11 bases in the middle. The CDR3 contains 14 residues. The germline gives CDR1 SQVTM, CDR2 ANQGSEA. The CDR3 protein is CSVGEAVSTDTQYF. CDR3 nucleotides: TGCAGCGTTGGAGAAGCGGTTAGCACAGATACGCAGTATTTT.

The chain joins TRBV5-1 to TRBJ1-1, with D possibly matching TRBD1 (5 bases). Germline assignment: CDR1 SGHRS and CDR2 YFSETQ. Trimming pared 5 bases from V and 0 bases from J, leaving 8 bases between. The CDR3 contains 13 residues. CDR3 in amino acids: CASRGLVNTEAFF. In DNA form, the CDR3 reads TGCGCCAGCAGGGGGCTGGTGAACACTGAAGCTTTCTTT.

The chain combines TRBV4-2 with TRBJ2-5; 7 bases are a match to TRBD2. The CDR3 is made up of 17 amino acids. Germline assignment: CDR1 LGHNA and CDR2 YNFKEQ. J was trimmed by 4 bases and V by 0 bases; bases with no gene match: 11. The CDR3 DNA sequence: TGTGCCAGCAGCCAAGATGCCGCGGGGGAAGAGGGAGAGACCCAGTACTTC. As protein: CASSQDAAGEEGETQYF.

The chain links TRBV5-6 to TRBJ1-2, with 7 bases aligning to TRBD1. The CDR3 totals 14 residues. Per the germline V gene, CDR1 is SGHDT and CDR2 is YYEEEE. The V gene end was trimmed by 1 base and the J gene end by 5 bases; junction bases not matched to a gene: 5. In nucleotides, the CDR3 is TGTGCCAGCAGCTTGAATCAGGGGGTTTATGGCTACACCTTC. It yields the protein CASSLNQGVYGYTF.